This T cell receptor beta chain was recovered during a study of glioma-infiltrating T cells after dendritic cell vaccination. Turning to the study itself: Patients had newly diagnosed or recurrent glioblastoma and received dendritic cell vaccines.

The V end lost 2 bases, the J end lost 6 bases, and 13 bases lay between the germline ends. The length of the CDR3 is 14 residues. From germline, CDR1 is SGHRS and CDR2 YFSETQ. TCRB CDR3 was amplified from 2 ug genomic DNA or less. The primer mix had 60 V beta and 13 J beta primers. Sequencing used immunoSEQ multiplex PCR; TCRdb keeps in-frame clones, though not all of them. The sample includes about 87,000 clones, 85% to 90% of them seen just once. PBMC sampling occurred before vaccination, two weeks after the third dose, and at progression. This receptor was obtained from a human donor with glioblastoma. The chain employs TRBV5-1 and TRBJ2-3; weak D call: TRBD1 (5 bases). Specimen: blood, collected before dendritic cell vaccination. The CDR3 protein is CASSLGPGMDTQYF. The CDR3 DNA is TGCGCCAGCAGCTTAGGACCAGGGATGGATACGCAGTATTTT.